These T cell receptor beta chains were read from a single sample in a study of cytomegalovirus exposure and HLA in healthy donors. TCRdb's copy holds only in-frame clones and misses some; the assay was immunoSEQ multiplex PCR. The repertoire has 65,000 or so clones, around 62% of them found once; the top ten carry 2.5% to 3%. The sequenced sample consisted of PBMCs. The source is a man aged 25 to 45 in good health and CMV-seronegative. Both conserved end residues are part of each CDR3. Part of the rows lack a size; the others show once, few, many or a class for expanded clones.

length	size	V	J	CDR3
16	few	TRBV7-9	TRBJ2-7	CASSPGASGGGYEQYF
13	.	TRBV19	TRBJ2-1	CASSTVFDNEQFF
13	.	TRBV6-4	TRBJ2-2	CASSQTNTGELFF
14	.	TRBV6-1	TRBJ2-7	CASLWGEPSYEQYF
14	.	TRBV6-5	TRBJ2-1	CASTTAGSPGEQFF
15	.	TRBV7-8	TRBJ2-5	CASSPDRLAQETQYF
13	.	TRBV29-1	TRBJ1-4	CSARGTGGEKLFF
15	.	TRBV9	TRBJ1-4	CASSVGTGHGEKLFF
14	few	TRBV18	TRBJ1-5	CASSPTDSNQPQHF
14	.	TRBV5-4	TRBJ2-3	CASSSEVLTDTQYF
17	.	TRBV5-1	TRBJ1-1	CASSPLPGHLRGTEAFF
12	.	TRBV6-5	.	CASSYRLGEQYF
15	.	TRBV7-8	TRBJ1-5	CASSLNDRGLQPQHF
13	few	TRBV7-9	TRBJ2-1	CASTAGTNNEQFF
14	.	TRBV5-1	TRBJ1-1	CASSLEGGHPGAFF
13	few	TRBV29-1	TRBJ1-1	CSVETGTGGRAFF
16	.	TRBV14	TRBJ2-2	CASSQGLAGRTGELFF
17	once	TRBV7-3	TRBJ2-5	CASSLGPRTSGQETQYF
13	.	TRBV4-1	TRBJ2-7	CASSPTDSGEQYF
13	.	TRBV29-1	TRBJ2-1	CSVTTGSYNEQFF
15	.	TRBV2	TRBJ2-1	CASSIAGGHRNEQFF
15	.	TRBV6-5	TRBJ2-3	CASSPLAGNTDTQYF
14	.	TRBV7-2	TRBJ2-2	CASSRQGSTGELFF
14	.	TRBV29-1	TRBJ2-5	CSVEDRRKQETQYF
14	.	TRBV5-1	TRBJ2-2	CASGSGENTGELFF
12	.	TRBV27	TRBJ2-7	CASTNDRDEQYF
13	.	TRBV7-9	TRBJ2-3	CASNPGNTDTQYF
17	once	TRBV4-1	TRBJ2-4	CASSQDMTGRGKNIQYF
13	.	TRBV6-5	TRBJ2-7	CASSYSGDHEQYF
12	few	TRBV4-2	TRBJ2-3	CASSSKGDTQYF
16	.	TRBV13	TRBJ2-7	CASSWGEDRTPNGQYF
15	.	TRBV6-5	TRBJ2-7	CASREQGGGHYEQYF
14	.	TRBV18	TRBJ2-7	CASSPETGTYEQYF
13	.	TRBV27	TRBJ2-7	CASSLRPGYEQYF
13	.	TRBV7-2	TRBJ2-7	CASSPAGGGEQYF
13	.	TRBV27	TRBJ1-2	CASSFNGREGYTF
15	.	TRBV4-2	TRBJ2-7	CASSQDQGQNYEQYF
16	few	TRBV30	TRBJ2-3	CAWRAGTSGGADTQYF
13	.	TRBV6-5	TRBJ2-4	CASSHAGGDIQYF
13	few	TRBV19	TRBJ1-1	CASRLTGRTEAFF
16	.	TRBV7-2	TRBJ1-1	CASSLARDRTNTEAFF
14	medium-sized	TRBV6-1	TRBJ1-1	CATTTVDMNTEAFF
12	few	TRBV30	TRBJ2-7	CAWSQGDYEQYF
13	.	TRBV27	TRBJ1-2	CASSPDRGHGYTF
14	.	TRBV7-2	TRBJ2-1	CASSLGQGWNEQFF
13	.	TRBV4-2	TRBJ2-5	CASSQDSRETQYF
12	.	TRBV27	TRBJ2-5	CASGWAPETQYF
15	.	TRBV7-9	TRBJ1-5	CASSWDRGINQPQHF
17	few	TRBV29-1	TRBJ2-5	CSVEEVGLAGHQETQYF
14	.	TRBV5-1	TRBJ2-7	CASSLARRGGEQYF
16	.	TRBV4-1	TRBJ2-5	CASSPGGGGAGETQYF
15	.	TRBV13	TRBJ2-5	CASSHETGGGETQYF
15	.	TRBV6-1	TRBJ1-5	CASSPGTGNYQPQHF